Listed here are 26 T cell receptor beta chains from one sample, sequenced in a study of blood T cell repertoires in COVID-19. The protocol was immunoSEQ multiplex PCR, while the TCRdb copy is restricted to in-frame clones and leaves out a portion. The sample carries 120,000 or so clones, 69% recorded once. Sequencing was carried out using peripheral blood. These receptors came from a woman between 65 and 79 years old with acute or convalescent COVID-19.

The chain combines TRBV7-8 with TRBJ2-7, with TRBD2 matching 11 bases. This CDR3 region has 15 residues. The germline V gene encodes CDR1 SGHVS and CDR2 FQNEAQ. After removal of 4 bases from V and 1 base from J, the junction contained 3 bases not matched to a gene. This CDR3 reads CASSWGTSGSYEQYF. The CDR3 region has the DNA TGTGCCAGCAGCTGGGGGACTAGCGGTTCCTACGAGCAGTACTTC.

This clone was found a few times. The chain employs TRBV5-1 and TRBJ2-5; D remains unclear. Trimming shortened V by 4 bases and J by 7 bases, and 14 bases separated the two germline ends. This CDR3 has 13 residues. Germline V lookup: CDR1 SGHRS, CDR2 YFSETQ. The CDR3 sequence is CASSPPSRGTQYF. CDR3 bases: TGCGCCAGCAGCCCTCCCTCACGCGGGACCCAGTACTTC.

The CDR3 loop reads CASKEGYTGELFF. The CDR3 DNA follows: TGTGCCAGCAAGGAGGGTTACACCGGGGAGCTGTTTTTT. The rearrangement links TRBV6-5 to TRBJ2-2; maybe TRBD2 (6 bases). Trimming removed 7 bases from V and 3 bases from J, with 9 bases in between. The CDR3 length is 13 residues. Germline CDR1 reads MNHEY; CDR2 reads SVGAGI.

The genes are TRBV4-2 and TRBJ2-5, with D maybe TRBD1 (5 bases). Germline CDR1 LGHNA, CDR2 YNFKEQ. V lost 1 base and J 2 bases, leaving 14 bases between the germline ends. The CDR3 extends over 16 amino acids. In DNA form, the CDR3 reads TGTGCCAGCAGCCAAGTATCATCGGCAGGGCAAGAGACCCAGTACTTC. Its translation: CASSQVSSAGQETQYF.

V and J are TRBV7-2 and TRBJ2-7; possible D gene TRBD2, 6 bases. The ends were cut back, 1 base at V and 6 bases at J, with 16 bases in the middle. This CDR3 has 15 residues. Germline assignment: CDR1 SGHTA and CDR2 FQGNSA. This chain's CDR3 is CASSLVVGRAGEQYF. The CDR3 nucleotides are TGTGCCAGCAGCTTAGTAGTCGGGAGAGCTGGCGAGCAGTACTTC.

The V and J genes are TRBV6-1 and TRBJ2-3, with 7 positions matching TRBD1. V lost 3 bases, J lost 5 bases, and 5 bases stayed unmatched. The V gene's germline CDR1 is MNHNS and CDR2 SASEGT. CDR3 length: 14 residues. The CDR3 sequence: CASSDEGAGDTQYF. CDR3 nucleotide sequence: TGTGCCAGCAGTGATGAGGGGGCTGGAGATACGCAGTATTTT.

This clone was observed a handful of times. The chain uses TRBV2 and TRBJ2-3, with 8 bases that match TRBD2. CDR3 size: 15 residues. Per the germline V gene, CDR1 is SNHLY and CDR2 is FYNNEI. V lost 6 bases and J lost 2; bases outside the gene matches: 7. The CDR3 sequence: CASSHGGETTDTQYF. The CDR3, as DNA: TGTGCCAGCAGCCACGGGGGGGAGACCACAGATACGCAGTATTTT. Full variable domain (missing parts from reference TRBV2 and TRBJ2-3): EPEVTQTPSHQVTQMGQEVILRCVPISNHLYFYWYRQILGQKVEFLVSFYNNEISEKSEIFDDQFSVERPDGSNFTLKIRSTKLEDSAMYFCASSHGGETTDTQYFGPGTRLTVL.

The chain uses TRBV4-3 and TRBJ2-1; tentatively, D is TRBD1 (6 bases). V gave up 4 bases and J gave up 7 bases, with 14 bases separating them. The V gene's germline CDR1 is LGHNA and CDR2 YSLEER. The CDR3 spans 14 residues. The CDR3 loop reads CASSRGRVGNEQFF. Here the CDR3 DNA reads TGCGCCAGCAGCCGGGGGCGGGTCGGGAATGAGCAGTTCTTC.

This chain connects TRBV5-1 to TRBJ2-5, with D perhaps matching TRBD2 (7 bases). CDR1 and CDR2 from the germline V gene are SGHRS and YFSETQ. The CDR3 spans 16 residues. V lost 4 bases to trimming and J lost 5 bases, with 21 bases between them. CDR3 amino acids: CASSPIGGAKGETQYF. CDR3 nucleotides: TGCGCCAGCAGCCCTATTGGGGGGGCCAAAGGGGAGACCCAGTACTTC.

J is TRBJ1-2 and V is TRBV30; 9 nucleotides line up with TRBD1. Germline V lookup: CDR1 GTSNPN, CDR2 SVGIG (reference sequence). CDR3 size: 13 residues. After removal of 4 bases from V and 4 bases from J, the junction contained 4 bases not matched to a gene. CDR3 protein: CAWIGGQGYGYTF. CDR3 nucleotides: TGTGCCTGGATTGGGGGACAGGGCTATGGCTACACCTTC. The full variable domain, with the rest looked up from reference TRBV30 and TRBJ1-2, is SQTIHQWPATLVQPVGSPLSLECTVEGTSNPNLYWYRQAAGRGLQLLFYSVGIGQISSEVPQNLSASRPQDRQFILSSKKLLLSDSGFYLCAWIGGQGYGYTFGSGTRLTVV.

The CDR3 loop is CAWNKVAVRGDGELFF. DNA of the CDR3: TGTGCCTGGAATAAGGTGGCAGTTCGGGGGGACGGGGAGCTGTTTTTT. V gene TRBV30 combines with J gene TRBJ2-2, with 7 bases aligning to TRBD2. The CDR3 totals 16 residues. Looked up from germline, CDR1 is GTSNPN and CDR2 is SVGIG (reference sequence). Trimming at V came to 4 bases and at J to 7 bases, leaving 15 bases not matched to a gene.

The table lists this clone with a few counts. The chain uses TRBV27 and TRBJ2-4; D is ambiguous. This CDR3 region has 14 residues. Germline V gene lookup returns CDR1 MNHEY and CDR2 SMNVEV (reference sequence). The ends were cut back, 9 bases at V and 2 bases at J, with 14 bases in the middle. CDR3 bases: TGTGCCAGTTCTCCCACAGCTCCCAAAAACATTCAGTACTTC. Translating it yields CASSPTAPKNIQYF.

The CDR3 spells CSASGTRGGNEQFF. The CDR3 DNA reads TGCAGTGCTAGTGGGACTAGGGGGGGCAATGAGCAGTTCTTC. V usage is TRBV20-1 and J usage is TRBJ2-1; 8 positions agree with TRBD2. This CDR3 has 14 residues. Germline assignment: CDR1 DFQATT and CDR2 SNEGSKA (reference sequence). The V gene end was trimmed by 3 bases and the J gene end by 6 bases; junction bases not matched to a gene: 7.

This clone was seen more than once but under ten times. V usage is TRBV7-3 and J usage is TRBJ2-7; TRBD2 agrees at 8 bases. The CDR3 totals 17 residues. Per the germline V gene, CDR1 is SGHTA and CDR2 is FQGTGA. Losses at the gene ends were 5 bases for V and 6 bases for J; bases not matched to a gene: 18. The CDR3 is CASSPYITGRAGAEQYF. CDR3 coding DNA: TGTGCCAGCAGCCCCTACATTACCGGGAGGGCCGGCGCCGAGCAGTACTTC.

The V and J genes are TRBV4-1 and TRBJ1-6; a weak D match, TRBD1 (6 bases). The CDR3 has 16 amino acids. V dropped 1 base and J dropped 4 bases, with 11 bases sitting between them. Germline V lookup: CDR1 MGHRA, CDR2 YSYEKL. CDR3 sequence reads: CASSQGAGTYNSPLHF. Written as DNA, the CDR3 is TGCGCCAGCAGCCAAGGGGCCGGGACATATAATTCACCCCTCCACTTT.

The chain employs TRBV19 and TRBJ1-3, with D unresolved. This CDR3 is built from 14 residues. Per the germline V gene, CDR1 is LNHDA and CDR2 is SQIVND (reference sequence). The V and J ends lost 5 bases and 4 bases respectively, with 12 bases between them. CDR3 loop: CASSPAGIGNTIYF. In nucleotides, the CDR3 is TGTGCCAGTAGTCCAGCGGGCATCGGAAACACCATATATTTT. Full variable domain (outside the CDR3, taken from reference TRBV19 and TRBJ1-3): DGGITQSPKYLFRKEGQNVTLSCEQNLNHDAMYWYRQDPGQGLRLIYYSQIVNDFQKGDIAEGYSVSREKKESFPLTVTSAQKNPTAFYLCASSPAGIGNTIYFGEGSWLTVV.

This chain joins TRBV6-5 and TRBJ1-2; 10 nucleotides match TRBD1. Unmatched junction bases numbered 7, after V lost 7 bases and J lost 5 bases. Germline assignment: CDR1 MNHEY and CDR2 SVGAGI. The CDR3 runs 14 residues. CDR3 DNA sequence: TGTGCCAGCAAGATCCGGGACAGGGGTTATGGCTACACCTTC. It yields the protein CASKIRDRGYGYTF.

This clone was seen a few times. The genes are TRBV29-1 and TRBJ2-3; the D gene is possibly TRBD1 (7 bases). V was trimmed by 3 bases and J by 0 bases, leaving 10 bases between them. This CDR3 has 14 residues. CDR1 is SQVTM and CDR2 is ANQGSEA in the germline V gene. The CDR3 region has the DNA TGCAGCGTTGACAGGGGGGCTAGCACAGATACGCAGTATTTT. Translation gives CSVDRGASTDTQYF.

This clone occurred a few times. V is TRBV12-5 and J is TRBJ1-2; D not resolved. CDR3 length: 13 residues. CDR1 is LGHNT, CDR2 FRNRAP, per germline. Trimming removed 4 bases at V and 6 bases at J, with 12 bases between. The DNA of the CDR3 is TGTGCTAGTGGTTGGCCGGGGTTGGATGGCTACACCTTC. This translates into CASGWPGLDGYTF.

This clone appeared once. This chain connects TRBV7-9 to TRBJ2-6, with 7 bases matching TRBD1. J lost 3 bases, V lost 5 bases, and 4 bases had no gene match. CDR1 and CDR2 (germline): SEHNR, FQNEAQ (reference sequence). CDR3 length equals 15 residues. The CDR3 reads CASSTTGYGANVLTF. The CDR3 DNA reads TGTGCCAGCAGCACGACAGGGTATGGGGCCAACGTCCTGACTTTC.

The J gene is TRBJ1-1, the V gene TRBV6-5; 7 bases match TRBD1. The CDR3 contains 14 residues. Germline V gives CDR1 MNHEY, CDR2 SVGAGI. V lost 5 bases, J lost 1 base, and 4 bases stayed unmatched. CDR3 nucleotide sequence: TGTGCCAGCAGTAGACGGACAGGGAACACTGAAGCTTTCTTT. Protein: CASSRRTGNTEAFF.

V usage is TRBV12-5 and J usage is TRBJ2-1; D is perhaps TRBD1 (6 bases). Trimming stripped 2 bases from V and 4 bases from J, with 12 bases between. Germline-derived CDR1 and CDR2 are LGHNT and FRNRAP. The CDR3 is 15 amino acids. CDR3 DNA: TGTGCTAGTGGTTTGCCCCGGACAGCATACAATGAGCAGTTCTTC. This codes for CASGLPRTAYNEQFF.

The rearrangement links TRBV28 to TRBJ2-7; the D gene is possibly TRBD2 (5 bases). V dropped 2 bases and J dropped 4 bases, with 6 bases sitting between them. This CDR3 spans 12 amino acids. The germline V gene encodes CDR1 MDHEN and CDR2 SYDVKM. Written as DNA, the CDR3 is TGTGCCAGCAGTTTACCGGGGTACGAGCAGTACTTC. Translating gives CASSLPGYEQYF. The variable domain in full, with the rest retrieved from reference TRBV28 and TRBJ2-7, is DVKVTQSSRYLVKRTGEKVFLECVQDMDHENMFWYRQDPGLGLRLIYFSYDVKMKEKGDIPEGYSVSREKKERFSLILESASTNQTSMYLCASSLPGYEQYFGPGTRLTVT.

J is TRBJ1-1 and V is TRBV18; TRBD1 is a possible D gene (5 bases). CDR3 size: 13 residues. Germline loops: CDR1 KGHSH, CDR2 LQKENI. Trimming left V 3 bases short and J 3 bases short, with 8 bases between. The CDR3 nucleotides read TGTGCCAGCTCACCGCAGGGTTACACTGAAGCTTTCTTT. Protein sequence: CASSPQGYTEAFF.

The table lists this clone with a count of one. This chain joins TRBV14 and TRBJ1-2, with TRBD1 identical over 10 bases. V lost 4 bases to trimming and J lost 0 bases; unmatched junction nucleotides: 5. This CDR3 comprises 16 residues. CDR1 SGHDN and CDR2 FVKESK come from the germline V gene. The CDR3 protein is CASSRDRGLTNYGYTF. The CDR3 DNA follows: TGTGCCAGCAGCCGGGACAGGGGCTTGACTAACTATGGCTACACCTTC.

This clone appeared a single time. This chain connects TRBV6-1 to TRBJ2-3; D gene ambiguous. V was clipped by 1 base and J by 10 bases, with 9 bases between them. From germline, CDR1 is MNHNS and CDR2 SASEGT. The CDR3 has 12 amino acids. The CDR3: CASSEVETAQYF. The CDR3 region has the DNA TGTGCCAGCAGTGAAGTAGAAACGGCGCAGTATTTT.